The next 8 T cell receptor beta chains were all read from a single sample in a study of T cell responses to AZD1222 COVID-19 vaccine. Using immunoSEQ multiplex PCR, the repertoire was profiled, and TCRdb retains in-frame clones only, with some absent. Of approximately 140,000 clones listed, roughly 90% are singletons. The source was peripheral blood, collected 28 days after the second AZD1222 dose. These receptor sequences come from an adult who received the AZD1222 COVID-19 vaccine.

The chain links TRBV5-1 to TRBJ1-6; 9 bases match TRBD1. Trimming at V came to 0 bases and at J to 8 bases, leaving 3 bases not matched to a gene. This CDR3 region has 15 residues. Germline lookup yields CDR1 SGHRS and CDR2 YFSETQ. The CDR3 DNA follows: TGCGCCAGCAGCTTGGAAGGGACAGGGTATTCACCCCTCCACTTT. This gives the protein CASSLEGTGYSPLHF.

The chain is built from TRBV7-6 and TRBJ2-5; no definite D call. This CDR3 spans 16 amino acids. Germline CDR1 SGHVS, CDR2 FNYEAQ. Deletions cut 1 base from V and 5 bases from J, with 17 bases between. CDR3: CASSLGGGVAGETQYF. The CDR3 DNA is TGTGCCAGCAGCTTAGGAGGTGGGGTCGCCGGGGAGACCCAGTACTTC.

J is TRBJ1-2 and V is TRBV28; no reliable D call. Germline-derived CDR1 and CDR2 are MDHEN and SYDVKM. This CDR3 is built from 11 residues. With 8 bases removed from V and 8 bases from J, the gap between germline ends came to 12 bases. CDR3: CASSLLGGYTF. DNA for the CDR3: TGTGCCAGCTCATTATTGGGGGGCTACACCTTC.

The chain joins TRBV24-1 to TRBJ1-4, with D hard to call. Germline V gene data show CDR1 as KGHDR and CDR2 as SFDVKD. The CDR3 runs to 17 residues. Trimming cost V 7 bases and J 1 base, with 18 bases left between them. The CDR3 region has the DNA TGTGCCACCAGCCGATCGGGCCAGTTTATAACTAATGAAAAACTGTTTTTT. Translated: CATSRSGQFITNEKLFF.

The chain employs TRBV15 and TRBJ2-1; TRBD1 agrees at 10 bases. Germline CDR1 is LNHNV and CDR2 is YYDKDF (reference sequence). V trimming: 2 bases; J trimming: 5 bases; junction bases outside the gene matches: 9. CDR3 length: 17 amino acids. CDR3 loop: CATSRTIRDRGNNEQFF. The CDR3 region has the DNA TGTGCCACCAGCAGAACGATCCGGGACAGGGGAAACAATGAGCAGTTCTTC.

This chain connects TRBV19 to TRBJ2-2; D remains ambiguous. Per germline, CDR1 LNHDA and CDR2 SQIVND (reference sequence). The CDR3 has 10 amino acids. V was clipped by 4 bases and J by 7 bases, with 1 base between them. CDR3 DNA: TGTGCCAGTAGTAGCGGGGAGCTGTTTTTT. It yields the protein CASSSGELFF.

The rearrangement uses TRBV2 and TRBJ2-5; TRBD2 agrees at 7 bases. This CDR3 is built from 15 residues. Trimming cost V 4 bases and J 4 bases; bases outside gene matches: 9. Germline V gene data show CDR1 as SNHLY and CDR2 as FYNNEI. CDR3 DNA: TGTGCCAGCAGTGTGTTAGCGGGTTCGGTAGAGACCCAGTACTTC. Amino acid sequence: CASSVLAGSVETQYF.

This clone was recorded a few times. This chain links TRBV12-3 or TRBV12-4 with TRBJ2-7; a weak D match, TRBD2 (5 bases). The CDR3 extends over 13 amino acids. Trimming cost V 6 bases and J 5 bases, with 14 bases left between them. The CDR3 is CASRHWESNEQYF. In DNA, the CDR3 is TGTGCCAGCAGGCATTGGGAGTCCAACGAGCAGTACTTC.